The 7 T cell receptor beta chains listed next were all sequenced from one sample in a study of Ad26.COV2.S vaccination and SARS-CoV-2 variants. Data came from immunoSEQ multiplex PCR; TCRdb stores just in-frame clones and leaves some out. The table includes about 380,000 clones, around four fifths detected once. Specified treatment: approximately 18 received Ad26.COV2.S at low or high dose, single or two shots; several received placebo; per-sample allocation not given. Each sample was drawn 63 days after the first injection (of vaccine or placebo). The sample here was peripheral blood, taken in a trial of Ad26.COV2.S vaccine versus placebo. The receptors were sampled from a person aged 18 to 59 who received the Ad26.COV2.S COVID-19 vaccine or a placebo.

The chain combines TRBV5-1 with TRBJ1-3; weak D call: TRBD1 (5 bases). CDR1 is SGHRS, CDR2 YFSETQ, per germline. CDR3 length equals 16 residues. Trimming stripped 2 bases from V and 4 bases from J, with 16 bases between. CDR3 sequence: CASSFTVGGKGNTIYF. CDR3 bases: TGCGCCAGCAGCTTTACAGTCGGGGGAAAAGGAAACACCATATATTTT.

V usage is TRBV4-1 and J usage is TRBJ2-5; TRBD2 might be the D (6 bases). CDR3 size: 17 residues. Germline lookup yields CDR1 MGHRA and CDR2 YSYEKL. V was shortened by 4 bases and J by 1 base, with 19 bases between the two germline ends. CDR3 DNA: TGCGCCAGCAGCCGGTGGGGGGATCCGGGGACCCAAGAGACCCAGTACTTC. It is translated as CASSRWGDPGTQETQYF.

Points on this clone: In the same sample, other DNA sequences code for this CDR3. CDR3 sequence (DNA): TGTGCCAGCAGCCAAGGTCGCTATGGCTACACCTTC. Residues: CASSQGRYGYTF. The chain joins TRBV14 to TRBJ1-2; D not resolved. Trimming stripped 1 base from V and 4 bases from J, with 4 bases between. The CDR3 is 12 residues long. From germline, CDR1 is SGHDN and CDR2 FVKESK.

J is TRBJ2-3 and V is TRBV19; TRBD1 is a possible D gene (6 bases). The germline V and J ends were trimmed by 7 bases and 0 bases, with 8 bases remaining between them. The CDR3 runs to 13 residues. Germline V gene lookup returns CDR1 LNHDA and CDR2 SQIVND (reference sequence). As DNA, the CDR3 is TGTGCCAGTATAGACAGGAGCACAGATACGCAGTATTTT. Amino acid sequence: CASIDRSTDTQYF.

This clone was detected a few times. The gene calls are TRBV18 and TRBJ1-1; D gene ambiguous. CDR1 and CDR2 from the germline V gene are KGHSH and LQKENI. Trimming took off 6 bases at V and 1 base at J, with 9 bases between the two ends. This CDR3 contains 13 residues. As DNA, the CDR3 is TGTGCCAGCTCGCAACAGTCGAACACTGAAGCTTTCTTT. It codes for CASSQQSNTEAFF.

V and J are TRBV5-7 and TRBJ1-4, with D perhaps TRBD1 (6 bases). TRBV5-7 has ORF status, its function being uncertain. The V end was cut by 2 bases, the J end by 4 bases, with 21 bases between. The CDR3 is made up of 18 amino acids. CDR3 nucleotides: TGTGCCAGCAGCTTTTCGGGGGGGCGCGAGACAGGTAATGAAAAACTGTTTTTT. Translated: CASSFSGGRETGNEKLFF.

This chain uses TRBV18 with TRBJ1-6, with a tentative D call TRBD1 (6 bases). Germline V gene data show CDR1 as KGHSH and CDR2 as LQKENI. V lost 3 bases and J 6 bases, leaving 12 bases between the germline ends. The CDR3 runs to 15 residues. CDR3 nucleotide sequence: TGTGCCAGCTCACCGGACAGCGGGGCTAATTCACCCCTCCACTTT. It translates to CASSPDSGANSPLHF.